A selection of T cell receptor beta chains follows, all from one sample in a study of blood T cell repertoires in COVID-19. TCRdb's table, derived via immunoSEQ multiplex PCR, lists solely in-frame clones and lacks some. The table records some 370,000 clones, 70% to 90% of them present only once. Sequencing was performed on peripheral blood. The origin of the receptors is a man aged 35 to 55 with acute or convalescent COVID-19. Each CDR3 is given with its conserved first and last residue. Each record gives: V gene, J gene, CDR3 protein.

V gene: TRBV19; J gene: TRBJ1-5; CDR3 protein: CASTPGLFGNQPQHF
V gene: TRBV7-9; J gene: TRBJ2-7; CDR3 protein: CASRSLAGGPGEQYF
V gene: TRBV12-5; J gene: TRBJ2-1; CDR3 protein: CASGFDRGFYNEQFF
V gene: TRBV4-3; J gene: TRBJ2-1; CDR3 protein: CASSHSGGPHNEQFF
V gene: TRBV27; J gene: TRBJ2-2; CDR3 protein: CASRQEGPGELFF
V gene: TRBV6-2/TRBV6-3; J gene: TRBJ1-4; CDR3 protein: CASSYKTGEPNEKLFF
V gene: TRBV28; J gene: TRBJ1-2; CDR3 protein: CASSGGNPVGGYTF
V gene: TRBV6-5; J gene: TRBJ1-1; CDR3 protein: CASSWTGETEAFF
V gene: TRBV18; J gene: TRBJ2-7; CDR3 protein: CASSQTREESYEQYF
V gene: TRBV6-5; J gene: TRBJ2-3; CDR3 protein: CASSYGLGSDTQYF
V gene: TRBV6-2/TRBV6-3; J gene: TRBJ2-2; CDR3 protein: CASSYYGRGRTGELFF
V gene: TRBV28; J gene: TRBJ1-1; CDR3 protein: CASSSLEDTEAFF
V gene: TRBV7-2; J gene: TRBJ2-2; CDR3 protein: CASSLAGGGELFF
V gene: TRBV9; J gene: TRBJ1-6; CDR3 protein: CASSITDRLNSPLHF
V gene: TRBV18; J gene: TRBJ1-1; CDR3 protein: CASSLSRDRGVFF
V gene: TRBV30; J gene: TRBJ2-7; CDR3 protein: CAWNDETEGSYEQYF
V gene: TRBV5-6; J gene: TRBJ2-2; CDR3 protein: CASSLDRAGTGELFF
V gene: TRBV29-1; J gene: TRBJ1-2; CDR3 protein: CSVPNRQNYGYTF
V gene: TRBV28; J gene: TRBJ1-1; CDR3 protein: CASRPQKNTEAFF
V gene: TRBV18; J gene: TRBJ2-6; CDR3 protein: CASSPMVAPSSGANVLTF
V gene: TRBV9; J gene: TRBJ1-2; CDR3 protein: CASVRPQGGGYGYTF
V gene: TRBV7-2; J gene: TRBJ1-2; CDR3 protein: CASRMQGGSSNYGYTF
V gene: TRBV3-1/TRBV3-2; J gene: TRBJ1-5; CDR3 protein: CASSQGPHSNQPQHF
V gene: TRBV18; J gene: TRBJ2-3; CDR3 protein: CASSPPPFGGSDTQYF
V gene: TRBV28; J gene: TRBJ2-2; CDR3 protein: CASSTYRGLTPGELFF
V gene: TRBV5-1; J gene: TRBJ2-3; CDR3 protein: CASREGVTQYF
V gene: TRBV7-9; J gene: TRBJ1-4; CDR3 protein: CASSRDRDREKLFF
V gene: TRBV5-4; J gene: TRBJ2-5; CDR3 protein: CASSLVDRGRETQYF
V gene: TRBV27; J gene: TRBJ2-1; CDR3 protein: CASSSPTSRLDEQFF
V gene: TRBV19; J gene: TRBJ2-1; CDR3 protein: CASSSPGQTSRHSSYNEQFF
V gene: TRBV9; J gene: TRBJ1-1; CDR3 protein: CASSVEGDWTEAFF
V gene: TRBV30; J gene: TRBJ1-1; CDR3 protein: CAWSGQGGTEAFF
V gene: TRBV4-3; J gene: TRBJ2-7; CDR3 protein: CASSQDRGYEQYF
V gene: TRBV15; J gene: TRBJ1-2; CDR3 protein: CATSRDRGLYGYTF
V gene: TRBV5-1; J gene: TRBJ1-2; CDR3 protein: CASSLVGAGVDGYTF
V gene: TRBV30; J gene: TRBJ1-1; CDR3 protein: CAWTITGGADTEAFF
V gene: TRBV14; J gene: TRBJ2-4; CDR3 protein: CASSQRGRDIQYF
V gene: TRBV3-1/TRBV3-2; J gene: TRBJ2-3; CDR3 protein: CASSQGGPDTQYF
V gene: TRBV9; J gene: TRBJ2-1; CDR3 protein: CASSVDPGGLAGRYEQFF
V gene: TRBV7-2; J gene: TRBJ2-4; CDR3 protein: CASSWIAGIQYF
V gene: TRBV6-5; J gene: TRBJ1-5; CDR3 protein: CASRNPGRNQPQHF